In its sample, the clone carrying this T cell receptor (beta chain) was seen once. This specimen comes from a study of blood T cell repertoires in COVID-19. The germline V and J ends were trimmed by 6 bases and 2 bases, with 10 bases remaining between them. CDR3 size: 13 residues. CDR1 is MNHEY, CDR2 SVGAGI, per germline. Assay: immunoSEQ multiplex PCR; the TCRdb copy retains only in-frame clones and omits some. Of 44,000 or so clones in the sample, around 85% were seen once. This clonotype was sampled from a human donor in a cohort sampled during active COVID-19. The rearrangement joins TRBV6-5 to TRBJ1-2; D might be TRBD1 (6 bases). The source material was peripheral blood. The CDR3: CASSTTGNYGYTF. CDR3 nucleotide sequence: TGTGCCAGCAGCACAACAGGGAACTATGGCTACACCTTC.